These 22 T cell receptor beta chains were all obtained from the same sample, sequenced in a study of metastatic and nonmetastatic thyroid tumors. No treatment of any kind had been given to any patient before thyroid surgery. TCRdb re-called clones via MiXCR from the PCR reads. This sample yields around 4,500 clones, of which roughly 18% are seen a single time; roughly a sixth belongs to the top ten. Sequences were obtained from adjacent normal tissue. The receptors shown here come from a female donor with papillary thyroid cancer or a benign thyroid nodule (not recorded which). Some clones in this sample may be carry-over from other donors' samples.

This clone has just a few counts. The germline gene is not matched at one end of the junction; a read error may be the cause. The chain is built from TRBV15 and TRBJ2-5; 9 nucleotides match TRBD1. This CDR3 comprises 15 residues. The germline V gene encodes CDR1 LNHNV and CDR2 YYDKDF (reference sequence). For the CDR3, the DNA is TGTGCCACCATCAGACCGGGACAGGGAACGGAGACCCAGTATTTC. Amino acid sequence: CATIRPGQGTETQYF. Complete variable domain (other parts from reference TRBV15 and TRBJ2-5): DAMVIQNPRYQVTQFGKPVTLSCSQTLNHNVMYWYQQKSSQAPKLLFHYYDKDFNNEADTPDNFQSRRPNTSFCFLDIRSPGLGDTAMYLCATIRPGQGTETQYFGPGTRLLVL.

By frequency in the sample, this clone is medium-sized. The chain has TRBV27 and TRBJ2-1; no firm D call. The CDR3 has 14 residues. Germline V gene data show CDR1 as MNHEY and CDR2 as SMNVEV (reference sequence). Trimming stripped 4 bases from V and 9 bases from J, with 16 bases between. CDR3 DNA: TGTGCCAGCAGTTCCAAGCTCCCTCGAGGTGAGCAGTTCTTC. Translated: CASSSKLPRGEQFF.

This clone ranks as medium-sized (0.01 to 0.1%). The chain joins TRBV20-1 to TRBJ2-7, with TRBD1 as a possible D gene (6 bases). The CDR3 runs 15 residues. V gave up 0 bases and J gave up 0 bases, with 12 bases separating them. Germline CDR1 reads DFQATT; CDR2 reads SNEGSKA (reference sequence). The CDR3 region has the DNA TGCAGTGCTAGAGATCCGGCAGGGGCCTCCTACGAGCAGTACGTC. It specifies CSARDPAGASYEQYV.

This clone ranks as medium-sized. The rearrangement joins TRBV12-3 or TRBV12-4 to TRBJ2-7; 9 bases line up with TRBD2. V was pared by 2 bases and J by 6 bases, with 11 bases of the junction left unmatched. This CDR3 is 16 amino acids long. CDR3 loop: CASSLKISAGGSEQYF. The DNA of the CDR3 is TGTGCCAGCAGTTTAAAGATTTCGGCGGGGGGGAGCGAGCAGTACTTC.

Concerning this clone itself: At one of its ends the junction is not consistent with the germline gene, which may arise from a read error. V gene TRBV3-1 combines with J gene TRBJ2-2; maybe TRBD2 (5 bases). The CDR3 totals 14 residues. Germline-derived CDR1 and CDR2 are LGHDT and YNNKEL (reference sequence). The CDR3 nucleotides read TGTGCCAGCAGCCAAGGAAGACACACCGGGGAACTGTTTTTT. As protein: CASSQGRHTGELFF.

This clone was found many times. V usage is TRBV5-6 and J usage is TRBJ2-5; the D is unclear. The germline CDR1 and CDR2 sequences are SGHDT and YYEEEE. The CDR3 extends over 14 amino acids. Trimming removed 4 bases from V and 5 bases from J, with 15 bases in between. The CDR3 DNA is TGTGCCAGCAGCCCCCTTGGACCCCAGGAGACCCAGTACTTC. Residues: CASSPLGPQETQYF.

V usage is TRBV6-2 or TRBV6-3 and J usage is TRBJ2-7; 9 nucleotides agree with TRBD2. Trimming took 3 bases from V and 4 from J; bases not matched to a gene: 16. The CDR3 is 18 residues long. Germline-derived CDR1 and CDR2 are MNHEY and SVGEGT. The CDR3 is CASSYNLAGTLPPYEQYV. The CDR3 nucleotides are TGTGCCAGCAGTTATAACCTAGCGGGAACGCTACCCCCTTACGAGCAGTACGTC.

This clone rates as large (0.1 to 1%). The chain couples TRBV6-1 to TRBJ2-7; a weak D match, TRBD1 (5 bases). The CDR3 is 14 residues long. With 6 bases removed from V and 2 bases from J, the gap between germline ends came to 14 bases. Looked up from germline, CDR1 is MNHNS and CDR2 is SASEGT. The CDR3 DNA reads TGTGCCAGCAGGCCTGGAACAGGAACCTACGAGCAGTACGTC. Translated: CASRPGTGTYEQYV.

CDR3 sequence reads: CAISLSSGKETQYF. The CDR3, as DNA: TGTGCCATCAGTCTTTCTAGCGGGAAGGAGACCCAGTACTTC. The J gene is TRBJ2-5, the V gene TRBV10-3; 9 bases align to TRBD2. Trimming at V came to 5 bases and at J to 5 bases, leaving 6 bases not matched to a gene. The CDR3 contains 14 residues. Per germline, CDR1 ENHRY and CDR2 SYGVKD.

This clone counts as medium-sized. The rearrangement joins TRBV28 to TRBJ1-5; 8 bases match TRBD1. Germline CDR1 and CDR2: MDHEN and SYDVKM. The CDR3 runs 16 residues. Trimming at V came to 7 bases and at J to 0 bases, leaving 8 bases not matched to a gene. CDR3 nucleotides: TGTGCCAGCACCAGGGACAGGTCCCTTAGCAATCAGCCCCAGCATTTT. Protein product: CASTRDRSLSNQPQHF. The full variable domain, in which reference TRBV28 and TRBJ1-5 provide the parts outside the CDR3, is DVKVTQSSRYLVKRTGEKVFLECVQDMDHENMFWYRQDPGLGLRLIYFSYDVKMKEKGDIPEGYSVSREKKERFSLILESASTNQTSMYLCASTRDRSLSNQPQHFGDGTRLSIL.

This clone occurred a few times. This CDR3 is CASNQQALAYNSPLHF. The CDR3 DNA reads TGTGCCAGCAATCAACAGGCCCTCGCCTATAATTCACCCCTCCACTTT. The chain joins TRBV6-1 to TRBJ1-6; the D gene is possibly TRBD1 (5 bases). V was shortened by 7 bases and J by 2 bases, with 15 bases between the two germline ends. Germline assignment: CDR1 MNHNS and CDR2 SASEGT. The length of the CDR3 is 16 residues.

This clone was observed many times. The chain recombines TRBV28 with TRBJ2-6, with TRBD1 matching over 8 bases. This CDR3 spans 18 amino acids. Germline V gives CDR1 MDHEN, CDR2 SYDVKM. V dropped 5 bases and J dropped 2; count of bases not matched to a gene: 11. CDR3 in amino acids: CASSNYGQGPTGANVLTF. CDR3 sequence (DNA): TGTGCCAGCAGTAACTACGGACAGGGACCCACTGGGGCCAACGTCCTGACTTTC.

This clone qualifies as large. The chain combines TRBV27 with TRBJ2-6; D not certain. The CDR3 consists of 14 residues. Trimming took off 0 bases at V and 8 bases at J, with 8 bases between the two ends. Germline values: CDR1 MNHEY, CDR2 SMNVEV (reference sequence). Written as DNA, the CDR3 is TGTGCCAGCAGTTTATCAGGGCAGCCCAACGTCCTGACTTTC. This encodes CASSLSGQPNVLTF.

By sample fraction, this clone is medium-sized. This chain links TRBV12-3 or TRBV12-4 with TRBJ2-5; TRBD1 matches 7 bases. The CDR3 runs 15 residues. V trimming: 6 bases; J trimming: 2 bases; junction bases outside the gene matches: 9. For the CDR3, the DNA is TGTGCCAGCAGGGCCGAACAGGGGACACAAGAGACCCAGTACTTC. It yields the protein CASRAEQGTQETQYF.

Judged by abundance, this clone is medium-sized (0.01 to 0.1%). The chain is built from TRBV28 and TRBJ2-2; no clear D. The CDR3 is 14 residues long. Germline V gene lookup returns CDR1 MDHEN and CDR2 SYDVKM. The V end lost 7 bases, the J end lost 8 bases, and 17 bases lay between the germline ends. CDR3 region: CASTNVAVAGELFF. The DNA of the CDR3 is TGTGCCAGCACTAACGTTGCGGTGGCGGGGGAGCTGTTTTTT.

About this clone: Sequence at one end of the junction differs from germline and may be a read error. V usage is TRBV10-2 and J usage is TRBJ2-5; 10 positions agree with TRBD2. CDR1 is WSHSY, CDR2 SAAADI, per germline. The CDR3 sequence is 15 residues long. The CDR3 region has the DNA TGCGCCAGCGGTGACAGTGCTAGCGGGAGAGTGACCCAGTACTTC. Its translation is CASGDSASGRVTQYF.

In the case of this clone: One end of the junction is discordant with germline, which a read error may explain. The V call is TRBV6-1, the J call TRBJ1-2; D gene unclear. In germline, CDR1 is MNHNS, CDR2 SASEGT. CDR3 size: 11 residues. CDR3 amino acids: CASDYSYGHTF. The CDR3 DNA reads as TGTGCAAGTGACTACTCCTATGGCCACACCTTC.

Worth noting for this clone: One end of the junction fails to match germline, which may point to a read error. The chain combines TRBV2 with TRBJ2-1, with TRBD1 matching over 9 bases. CDR1 and CDR2 from the germline V gene are SNHLY and FYNNEI. This CDR3 is built from 15 residues. The CDR3 coding sequence is TGTGCCAGCAGTTCGATCGACAGGGGGAACAATGAGCAGTCCTTC. Protein sequence: CASSSIDRGNNEQSF.

This clone was seen at least ten times. This rearrangement joins TRBV9 to TRBJ1-6; unclear D gene. Between the trimmed V and J ends, which lost 4 bases and 4 bases, there was a span of 15 bases. Germline V gene sequence: CDR1 SGDLS, CDR2 YYNGEE. This CDR3 region has 16 residues. The CDR3 region is CASSKTTDPYNSPLHF. The CDR3 bases are TGTGCCAGCAGCAAAACGACGGACCCTTATAATTCACCCCTCCACTTT. Filled out from reference TRBV9 and TRBJ1-6, the complete variable domain reads DSGVTQTPKHLITATGQRVTLRCSPRSGDLSVYWYQQSLDQGLQFLIQYYNGEERAKGNILERFSAQQFPDLHSELNLSSLELGDSALYFCASSKTTDPYNSPLHFGNGTRLTVT.

This clone has only a few counts. The rearrangement uses TRBV6-1 and TRBJ2-2, with 11 positions matching TRBD1. This CDR3 region has 18 residues. Trimming removed 0 bases from V and 7 bases from J; junction bases left unmatched: 10. Germline V CDR1 and CDR2: MNHNS, SASEGT. CDR3 residues: CASSEARTGTGGNGELFF. Written as DNA, the CDR3 is TGTGCCAGCAGTGAAGCCCGGACAGGGACAGGGGGTAACGGGGAGCTGTTTTTT.

This clone was seen at least ten times. The chain links TRBV2 to TRBJ2-3; 9 nucleotides match TRBD2. Germline trimming cut 2 bases from V and 2 bases from J; bases unmatched to any gene: 11. Germline CDR1 SNHLY, CDR2 FYNNEI. There are 18 residues in the CDR3. The CDR3 region is CASSERAGGVLATDTQYF. The CDR3 nucleotides are TGTGCCAGCAGTGAACGGGCGGGAGGGGTTCTAGCCACAGATACGCAGTATTTT.

Relative to its sample, this clone is medium-sized (0.01 to 0.1%). The V and J genes are TRBV2 and TRBJ2-5; D tentatively reads TRBD1 or TRBD2 (5 bases each). The CDR3 is 15 residues long. V lost 6 bases, J lost 2 bases, and 16 bases lay in between. Per germline, CDR1 SNHLY and CDR2 FYNNEI. For the CDR3, the DNA is TGTGCCAGCAGGGGGGTCCGGGGCCCACAAGAGACCCAGTACTTC. Protein: CASRGVRGPQETQYF. The full variable domain, rest sourced from reference TRBV2 and TRBJ2-5, is EPEVTQTPSHQVTQMGQEVILRCVPISNHLYFYWYRQILGQKVEFLVSFYNNEISEKSEIFDDQFSVERPDGSNFTLKIRSTKLEDSAMYFCASRGVRGPQETQYFGPGTRLLVL.